This passage covers 27 T cell receptor beta chains from one sample sequenced in a study of early T cells in non-severe SARS-CoV-2 infection. One entry per CDR3 protein, called by TCRdb with MiXCR from the 5' RACE reads. The table shows roughly 35,000 distinct CDR3 sequences, with approximately 5.3% occurring only once. Sequenced: whole blood. The receptors here all came from an adult who was a healthcare worker with PCR-confirmed SARS-CoV-2 infection or an uninfected control (not recorded which).

This clonotype was detected many times. The chain couples TRBV5-1 to TRBJ2-4; 9 positions agree with TRBD1. V lost 4 bases to trimming and J lost 3 bases; unmatched junction nucleotides: 5. CDR1 is SGHRS and CDR2 is YFSETQ in the germline V gene. The CDR3 loop spans 15 amino acids. CDR3 sequence reads: CASSPGQGDKNIQYF. CDR3 coding DNA: TGCGCCAGCAGCCCGGGACAGGGCGACAAAAACATTCAGTACTTC.

Comments on this clonotype: A much larger clone differs from this one at a single base, so this may be a read error. The chain uses TRBV6-5 and TRBJ1-1; D not certain. CDR1 and CDR2 from the germline V gene are MNHEY and SVGAGI. This CDR3 region has 14 residues. Trimming cost V 7 bases and J 0 bases, with 12 bases left between them. The CDR3 bases are TGTGCCAGCACCCGGATAGGGCTGAACACTGAAGCTTTCTTT. This codes for CASTRIGLNTEAFF.

This clonotype has ten or more counts. The chain uses TRBV7-8 and TRBJ2-1, with D maybe TRBD2 (5 bases). The CDR3 has 16 amino acids. From germline, CDR1 is SGHVS and CDR2 FQNEAQ. Trimming removed 6 bases from V and 5 bases from J, with 20 bases in between. This CDR3 is CASRPIQRPSDNEQFF. DNA of the CDR3: TGTGCCAGCAGACCGATTCAGCGGCCGTCTGACAATGAGCAGTTCTTC.

This clonotype was observed at least ten times. The rearrangement uses TRBV7-6 and TRBJ1-1; TRBD1 aligns across 9 bases. Germline V gene data show CDR1 as SGHVS and CDR2 as FNYEAQ. V was pared by 5 bases and J by 4 bases, with 5 bases of the junction left unmatched. This CDR3 comprises 14 residues. This chain's CDR3 is CASSPRTGATEAFF. The CDR3 DNA reads as TGTGCCAGCAGCCCGCGGACAGGGGCCACTGAAGCTTTCTTT.

The chain combines TRBV11-3 with TRBJ2-1; TRBD2 agrees at 16 bases. The germline V gene encodes CDR1 SGHNT and CDR2 YENEEA. After removal of 0 bases from V and 9 bases from J, the junction contained 11 bases not matched to a gene. This CDR3 has 19 residues. This CDR3 is CASSLDSGLAGGPWGEQFF. The DNA for the CDR3 is TGTGCCAGCAGCTTAGATTCGGGACTAGCGGGAGGGCCATGGGGTGAGCAGTTCTTC.

This clonotype was recorded at least ten times. J is TRBJ1-4 and V is TRBV4-1; no definite D call. This CDR3 is built from 15 residues. Germline assignment: CDR1 MGHRA and CDR2 YSYEKL. Deletions cut 2 bases from V and 6 bases from J, with 13 bases between. CDR3 residues: CASSQRVKVDEKLFF. The CDR3 coding sequence is TGCGCCAGCAGCCAAAGGGTCAAAGTTGATGAAAAACTGTTTTTT.

This clonotype occurred a few times. CDR3: CATSESGTEFSYEQYF. CDR3 DNA sequence: TGTGCCACCAGTGAGTCCGGGACAGAGTTCTCCTACGAGCAGTACTTC. The chain recombines TRBV24-1 with TRBJ2-7; the match to TRBD1 covers 7 bases. Losses at the gene ends were 4 bases for V and 0 bases for J; bases not matched to a gene: 8. Germline-derived CDR1 and CDR2 are KGHDR and SFDVKD. The CDR3 has 16 amino acids.

There are many counts of this clonotype. J is TRBJ1-1 and V is TRBV2; tentatively, D is TRBD1 (6 bases). Germline lookup yields CDR1 SNHLY and CDR2 FYNNEI. The CDR3 has 14 residues. Trimming stripped 6 bases from V and 10 bases from J, with 21 bases between. CDR3 sequence: CASRVGQPWGTAFF. In nucleotides, the CDR3 is TGTGCCAGCAGAGTAGGACAGCCTTGGGGGACAGCTTTCTTT.

This clonotype was counted ten times or more. The V gene is TRBV12-3 or TRBV12-4, the J gene TRBJ1-3; D is undetermined. The V gene lost 7 bases and the J gene lost 4 bases, with 11 bases spanning the gap. The CDR3 contains 13 residues. The CDR3 DNA sequence: TGTGCCAGCACAAGCTCGTGGGGAAACACCATATATTTT. This gives the protein CASTSSWGNTIYF.

The chain is built from TRBV5-6 and TRBJ2-7; TRBD2 might be the D (6 bases). The germline V gene has CDR1 SGHDT and CDR2 YYEEEE. The CDR3 is made up of 16 amino acids. V shed 4 bases and J shed 0 bases, with 17 bases lying between them. The CDR3, as DNA: TGTGCCAGCAGCCGAGCGGGTCAGGGACTCTCCTACGAGCAGTACTTC. Its protein product is CASSRAGQGLSYEQYF.

This sequence joins TRBV11-3 and TRBJ2-3, with unresolved D. CDR3 length: 15 residues. V was clipped by 1 base and J by 3 bases, with 11 bases between them. Germline CDR1 SGHNT, CDR2 YENEEA. The CDR3: CASSLGDGETDTQYF. The CDR3 nucleotides are TGTGCCAGCAGCTTAGGAGACGGAGAGACAGATACGCAGTATTTT.

At least ten counts were recorded for this clonotype. The chain is built from TRBV7-6 and TRBJ2-5; the D is unclear. Germline lookup yields CDR1 SGHVS and CDR2 FNYEAQ. Trimming took off 5 bases at V and 3 bases at J, with 4 bases between the two ends. The CDR3 loop spans 11 amino acids. DNA of the CDR3: TGTGCCAGCAGCCAAGAAGAGACCCAGTACTTC. Protein product: CASSQEETQYF.

The table lists this clonotype with a count of one. The rearrangement joins TRBV19 to TRBJ1-5; TRBD1 agrees at 8 bases. Trimming took 0 bases from V and 6 from J; bases not matched to a gene: 4. The CDR3 loop spans 15 amino acids. Germline lookup yields CDR1 LNHDA and CDR2 SQIVND (reference sequence). The CDR3 nucleotides read TGTGCCAGTAGTATAGATCGGACAGGGCGTCAGCCCCAGCATTTT. Translated, it gives CASSIDRTGRQPQHF.

This sequence joins TRBV6-2 or TRBV6-3 and TRBJ1-1, with unresolved D. The CDR3 runs 11 residues. Germline values: CDR1 MNHEY, CDR2 SVGEGT. V lost 7 bases to trimming and J lost 10 bases, with 13 bases between them. DNA of the CDR3: TGTGCCAGCAACCTGGGTCCGAGAGCTTTCTTT. Protein: CASNLGPRAFF.

This clonotype showed up many times. The rearrangement links TRBV10-2 to TRBJ2-1; 8 bases agree with TRBD2. Germline V gives CDR1 WSHSY, CDR2 SAAADI. V shed 5 bases, J shed 0 bases, and the junction held 6 bases outside the gene matches. This CDR3 is built from 16 residues. The CDR3 spells CASSPNAGGSYNEQFF. The CDR3 DNA sequence: TGCGCCAGCAGTCCCAACGCGGGAGGCTCCTACAATGAGCAGTTCTTC.

This clonotype was observed many times. This sequence joins TRBV18 and TRBJ2-7; D unclear. The CDR3 spans 13 residues. Germline assignment: CDR1 KGHSH and CDR2 LQKENI. V lost 2 bases, J lost 3 bases, and 8 bases lay in between. CDR3 sequence reads: CASSPERYYEQYF. The CDR3 DNA sequence: TGTGCCAGCTCACCAGAGAGGTACTACGAGCAGTACTTC.

This clonotype was seen repeatedly, ten times or more. This chain connects TRBV18 to TRBJ2-3; D not certain. CDR3 length: 13 residues. Germline V lookup: CDR1 KGHSH, CDR2 LQKENI. Trimming cost V 0 bases and J 4 bases, with 5 bases left between them. CDR3 coding DNA: TGTGCCAGCTCACCACCGAGCTCAGATACGCAGTATTTT. Protein sequence: CASSPPSSDTQYF.

This clonotype has at least ten counts. The junction shows a germline mismatch at one end, possibly a read error. The rearrangement links TRBV7-2 to TRBJ2-1; TRBD2 agrees at 7 bases. This CDR3 has 17 residues. CDR1 and CDR2 (germline): SGHTA, FQGNSA. The CDR3 is CASSLVGTGGSFNEQFF. The CDR3, as DNA: TGTGCCAGCAGCTTAGTAGGGACCGGGGGGTCCTTCAATGAGCAGTTCTTC.

This clonotype has more than one count but fewer than ten. The chain couples TRBV28 to TRBJ1-1; TRBD1 matches 8 bases. The germline gives CDR1 MDHEN, CDR2 SYDVKM. The CDR3 loop spans 15 amino acids. Unmatched junction bases numbered 3, after V lost 1 base and J lost 2 bases. The CDR3: CASSLSTGVNTEAFF. The CDR3 nucleotides read TGTGCCAGCAGTTTATCGACAGGGGTTAACACTGAAGCTTTCTTT.

This clonotype has a count of ten or more. This chain uses TRBV19 with TRBJ1-2, with D tentatively TRBD1 (5 bases). CDR3 size: 13 residues. The V gene lost 7 bases and the J gene lost 8 bases, with 17 bases spanning the gap. The germline V gene has CDR1 LNHDA and CDR2 SQIVND (reference sequence). CDR3: CASTGDQGVGYTF. The CDR3 coding sequence is TGTGCCAGTACCGGGGACCAGGGCGTAGGCTACACCTTC.

The table lists this clonotype with many counts. The chain employs TRBV7-3 and TRBJ2-5, with D perhaps TRBD2 (7 bases). CDR1 SGHTA and CDR2 FQGTGA come from the germline V gene. V lost 5 bases to trimming and J lost 5 bases, with 18 bases between them. CDR3 length equals 15 residues. DNA of the CDR3: TGTGCCAGCAGCCGGACAGCGGGGATCGGTGAGACCCAGTACTTC. Translating gives CASSRTAGIGETQYF.

V is TRBV18 and J is TRBJ1-4, with 8 bases lining up with TRBD1. With V trimmed by 3 bases and J by 6 bases, 3 bases remained unmatched. Germline assignment: CDR1 KGHSH and CDR2 LQKENI. This CDR3 is built from 14 residues. The CDR3 here is CASSPQGADEKLFF. CDR3 DNA: TGTGCCAGCTCACCGCAGGGGGCGGATGAAAAACTGTTTTTT.

This clonotype has ten or more counts. The rearrangement joins TRBV20-1 to TRBJ1-4; TRBD1 matches 8 bases. This CDR3 contains 15 residues. Trimming removed 0 bases from V and 3 bases from J; junction bases left unmatched: 3. From germline, CDR1 is DFQATT and CDR2 SNEGSKA (reference sequence). This chain's CDR3 is CSARDQGAANEKLFF. As DNA, the CDR3 is TGCAGTGCTAGAGACCAGGGGGCGGCTAATGAAAAACTGTTTTTT.

This clonotype was counted many times. The V and J genes are TRBV20-1 and TRBJ2-2, with D hard to call. Trimming stripped 6 bases from V and 4 bases from J, with 12 bases between. CDR1 and CDR2 (germline): DFQATT, SNEGSKA (reference sequence). The CDR3 is 13 residues long. DNA of the CDR3: TGCAGTGCCATCCATGGAACCACCGGGGAGCTGTTTTTT. Translated: CSAIHGTTGELFF.

This clonotype was detected once. The J gene is TRBJ1-2, the V gene TRBV6-2 or TRBV6-3; 8 bases map to TRBD1. Trimming removed 6 bases from V and 5 bases from J; junction bases left unmatched: 8. Per the germline V gene, CDR1 is MNHEY and CDR2 is SVGEGT. This CDR3 is 14 amino acids long. CDR3 loop: CASRTTGEGYGYTF. The CDR3 bases are TGTGCCAGCAGAACGACAGGGGAAGGGTATGGCTACACCTTC.

This clonotype was observed a handful of times. The J gene is TRBJ1-2, the V gene TRBV5-6; 8 nucleotides agree with TRBD1. This CDR3 is 14 amino acids long. With V trimmed by 4 bases and J by 2 bases, 4 bases remained unmatched. Germline CDR1 reads SGHDT; CDR2 reads YYEEEE. In DNA, the CDR3 is TGTGCCAGCAGCGCCGGACAGGGCAACTATGGCTACACCTTC. This sequence encodes CASSAGQGNYGYTF.

V usage is TRBV7-9 and J usage is TRBJ2-2; the D call may be TRBD1 or TRBD2 (5 bases each). This CDR3 region has 14 residues. Germline loops: CDR1 SEHNR, CDR2 FQNEAQ (reference sequence). V lost 4 bases, J lost 1 base, and 7 bases lay in between. CDR3 region: CASSWDLNTGELFF. In DNA form, the CDR3 reads TGTGCCAGCAGCTGGGACCTGAACACCGGGGAGCTGTTTTTT. The entire variable domain, with the rest obtained from reference TRBV7-9 and TRBJ2-2, is as follows: DTGVSQNPRHKITKRGQNVTFRCDPISEHNRLYWYRQTLGQGPEFLTYFQNEAQLEKSRLLSDRFSAERPKGSFSTLEIQRTEQGDSAMYLCASSWDLNTGELFFGEGSRLTVL.